This passage covers 8 T cell receptor beta chains from one sample sequenced in a study of blood T cell repertoires in COVID-19. Assay used: immunoSEQ multiplex PCR; TCRdb lists only in-frame clones, some missing. The sample has approximately 41,000 clones, around nine tenths seen once; the top ten hold nearly 5%. Sequenced: peripheral blood. Receptors originate from a human donor in a cohort sampled during active COVID-19.

This chain links TRBV21-1 with TRBJ2-6; the listed D gene, TRBD1, was not tested against the DNA. TRBV21-1 is a documented pseudogene. This CDR3 has 19 amino acids. The CDR3 loop reads CASSLRDRVRPSGANVLTF. The CDR3 DNA reads as TGTGCCAGCAGCCTCCGGGACAGGGTAAGACCCTCTGGGGCCAACGTCCTGACTTTC.

The rearrangement joins TRBV2 to TRBJ1-1; 7 bases agree with TRBD1. V was clipped by 7 bases and J by 4 bases; unmatched bases: 6. The germline CDR1 and CDR2 sequences are SNHLY and FYNNEI. The CDR3 sequence is 13 residues long. The CDR3 coding sequence is TGTGCCAGCACCTTGACAGGGAGCACTGAAGCTTTCTTT. The encoded protein is CASTLTGSTEAFF.

In nucleotides, the CDR3 is TGTGCCAGCAGTTTTAGAGGTTACAATGAGCAGTTCTTC. Its translation is CASSFRGYNEQFF. The rearrangement links TRBV27 to TRBJ2-1; no definite D call. Germline values: CDR1 MNHEY, CDR2 SMNVEV (reference sequence). The ends were cut back, 3 bases at V and 4 bases at J, with 7 bases in the middle. This CDR3 has 13 amino acids.

CDR3 sequence (DNA): TGTGCCAGCAGTCCTCTGACTCTGCCAGAGACCCAGTACTTC. This translates into CASSPLTLPETQYF. The J gene is TRBJ2-5, the V gene TRBV27, with D unclear. Trimming shortened V by 5 bases and J by 4 bases, and 14 bases separated the two germline ends. Germline V gives CDR1 MNHEY, CDR2 SMNVEV (reference sequence). CDR3 length: 14 residues.

The rearrangement joins TRBV30 to TRBJ1-1; perhaps TRBD1 as D (6 bases). The V gene's germline CDR1 is GTSNPN and CDR2 SVGIG (reference sequence). Deletions cut 0 bases from V and 1 base from J, with 12 bases between. The length of the CDR3 is 15 residues. Written as DNA, the CDR3 is TGTGCCTGGAGTGTATCCCCAGGGGAGAACACTGAAGCTTTCTTT. Translating it yields CAWSVSPGENTEAFF.

The V call is TRBV9, the J call TRBJ2-1, with 16 nucleotides matching TRBD2. Germline V gives CDR1 SGDLS, CDR2 YYNGEE. The CDR3 extends over 16 amino acids. The ends lost 5 bases at V and 4 bases at J; junction bases unmatched: 3. The CDR3 region has the DNA TGTGCCAGCAGTGGGACTAGCGGGAGGGCATACAATGAGCAGTTCTTC. Translation gives CASSGTSGRAYNEQFF.

This rearrangement joins TRBV11-2 to TRBJ2-3, with a tentative D call TRBD2 (6 bases). Germline CDR1 reads SGHAT; CDR2 reads FQNNGV. CDR3 length: 15 residues. With 0 bases removed from V and 2 bases from J, the gap between germline ends came to 9 bases. The CDR3 DNA reads as TGTGCCAGCAGCTTAGAGTCTAGCGACACAGATACGCAGTATTTT. Its protein product is CASSLESSDTDTQYF.

CDR3 nucleotides: TGTGCCAGCCCCCCGGGACAGAGCTCCTACAATGAGCAGTTCTTC. Residues: CASPPGQSSYNEQFF. The genes are TRBV18 and TRBJ2-1; TRBD1 aligns across 7 bases. After removal of 8 bases from V and 0 bases from J, the junction contained 7 bases not matched to a gene. The CDR3 covers 15 residues. Germline V gene lookup returns CDR1 KGHSH and CDR2 LQKENI.